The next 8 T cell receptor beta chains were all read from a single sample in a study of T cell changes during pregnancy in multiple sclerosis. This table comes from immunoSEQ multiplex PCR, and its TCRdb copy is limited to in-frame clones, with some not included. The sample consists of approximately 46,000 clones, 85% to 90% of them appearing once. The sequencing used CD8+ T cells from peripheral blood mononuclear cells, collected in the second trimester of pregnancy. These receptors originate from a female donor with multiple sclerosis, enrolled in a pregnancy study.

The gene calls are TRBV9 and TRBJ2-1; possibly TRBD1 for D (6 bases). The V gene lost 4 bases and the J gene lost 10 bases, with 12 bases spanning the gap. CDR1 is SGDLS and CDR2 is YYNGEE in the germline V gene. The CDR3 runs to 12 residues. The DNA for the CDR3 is TGTGCCAGCAGCACCAGGGGTGACGAGCAGTTCTTC. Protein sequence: CASSTRGDEQFF.

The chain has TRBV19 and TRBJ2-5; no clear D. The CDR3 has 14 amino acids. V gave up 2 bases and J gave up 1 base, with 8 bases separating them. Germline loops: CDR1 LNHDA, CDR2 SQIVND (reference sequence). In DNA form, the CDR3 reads TGTGCCAGTAGTATAATGGGCAGCCAAGAGACCCAGTACTTC. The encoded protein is CASSIMGSQETQYF.

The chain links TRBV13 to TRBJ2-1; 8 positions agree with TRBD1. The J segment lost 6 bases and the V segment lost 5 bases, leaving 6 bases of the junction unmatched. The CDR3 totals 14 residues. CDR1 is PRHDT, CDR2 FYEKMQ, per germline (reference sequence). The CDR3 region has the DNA TGTGCCAGCAGCCCCAGGGGGCCCCTCAATGAGCAGTTCTTC. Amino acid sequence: CASSPRGPLNEQFF. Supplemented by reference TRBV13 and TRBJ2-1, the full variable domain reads AAGVIQSPRHLIKEKRETATLKCYPIPRHDTVYWYQQGPGQDPQFLISFYEKMQSDKGSIPDRFSAQQFSDYHSELNMSSLELGDSALYFCASSPRGPLNEQFFGPGTRLTVL.

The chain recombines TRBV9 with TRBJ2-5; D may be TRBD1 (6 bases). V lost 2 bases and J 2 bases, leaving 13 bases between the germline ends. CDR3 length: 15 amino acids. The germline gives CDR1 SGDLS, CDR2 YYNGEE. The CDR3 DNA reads TGTGCCAGCAGCGTTCTCGGACAGTTTCAAGAGACCCAGTACTTC. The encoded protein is CASSVLGQFQETQYF.

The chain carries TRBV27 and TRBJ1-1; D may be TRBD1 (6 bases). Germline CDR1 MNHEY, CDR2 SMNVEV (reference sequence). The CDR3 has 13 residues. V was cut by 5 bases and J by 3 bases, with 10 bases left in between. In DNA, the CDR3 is TGTGCCAGCAGTGCTTACAGGGACACTGAAGCTTTCTTT. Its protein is CASSAYRDTEAFF.

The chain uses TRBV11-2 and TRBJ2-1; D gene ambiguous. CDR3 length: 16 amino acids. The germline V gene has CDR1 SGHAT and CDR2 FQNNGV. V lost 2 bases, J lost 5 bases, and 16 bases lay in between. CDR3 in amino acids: CASSLIFLETNNEQFF. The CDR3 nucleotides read TGTGCCAGCAGCTTAATTTTCCTAGAGACCAACAATGAGCAGTTCTTC.

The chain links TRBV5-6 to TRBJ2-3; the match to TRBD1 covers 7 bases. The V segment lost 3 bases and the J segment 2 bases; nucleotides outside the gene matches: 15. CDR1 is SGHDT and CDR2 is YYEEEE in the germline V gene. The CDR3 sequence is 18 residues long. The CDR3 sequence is CASSWGLYRGLHTDTQYF. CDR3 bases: TGTGCCAGCAGCTGGGGATTGTACAGGGGCCTACACACAGATACGCAGTATTTT.

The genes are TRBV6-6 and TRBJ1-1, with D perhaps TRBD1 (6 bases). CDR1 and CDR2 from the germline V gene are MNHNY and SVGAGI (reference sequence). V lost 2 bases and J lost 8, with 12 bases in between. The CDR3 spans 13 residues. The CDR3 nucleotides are TGTGCCAGCAGTTACCCAGCCGGGACAGAAGCTTTCTTT. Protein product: CASSYPAGTEAFF.